These 16 T cell receptor beta chains originate from one sample sequenced in a study of control samples from healthy donors and cancer patients (dated by TCRdb to 2018 to 2020). Library prep was done by the immunoSEQ multiplex PCR assay. This is the immuneACCESS table as TCRdb keeps it, with only in-frame sequences that have V and J called. A part of the clones is gone; compared with another copy, unresolved V genes explain less than half, and the rest is unexplained. The sample includes 200,000 to 250,000 clones, with just under 95% observed a single time. The ten largest clones represent about 1.6% of the sample. The sequenced material came from blood. Source of these receptors: a man in his fifties or sixties in good health.

The chain is built from TRBV4-1 and TRBJ2-1, with 8 bases fitting TRBD2. The germline gives CDR1 MGHRA, CDR2 YSYEKL. Trimming took 4 bases from V and 3 from J; bases not matched to a gene: 8. CDR3 length equals 16 residues. The DNA of the CDR3 is TGCGCCAGCAGCCCTCGGGGGGGAGGAGGCTACAATGAGCAGTTCTTC. Translated: CASSPRGGGGYNEQFF.

The CDR3 sequence: CASSLEIRGWSEQYF. The CDR3 DNA reads TGTGCCAGCAGCTTAGAGATTCGGGGGTGGAGCGAGCAGTACTTC. V gene TRBV11-3 combines with J gene TRBJ2-7; a weak D match, TRBD2 (6 bases). The V and J ends lost 0 bases and 6 bases respectively, with 15 bases between them. Germline assignment: CDR1 SGHNT and CDR2 YENEEA. The CDR3 is 15 residues long.

This sequence joins TRBV6-5 and TRBJ1-5, with TRBD1 as a possible D gene (6 bases). From germline, CDR1 is MNHEY and CDR2 SVGAGI. The CDR3 is made up of 16 amino acids. V was cut by 4 bases and J by 1 base, with 14 bases left in between. The CDR3 loop reads CASSWGAPGSNQPQHF. CDR3 nucleotides: TGTGCCAGCAGTTGGGGGGCCCCCGGAAGCAATCAGCCCCAGCATTTT.

The chain uses TRBV3-1 (or the pseudogene TRBV3-2) and TRBJ2-3; 11 nucleotides line up with TRBD2. V was pared by 1 base and J by 3 bases, with 0 bases of the junction left unmatched. Germline CDR1 is LGHDT and CDR2 is YNNKEL (reference sequence). CDR3 length: 15 amino acids. CDR3 region: CASSQGLAGTDTQYF. The CDR3 DNA is TGTGCCAGCAGCCAAGGACTAGCGGGGACAGATACGCAGTATTTT.

The chain joins TRBV5-1 to TRBJ2-1; TRBD1 matches 9 bases. Germline-derived CDR1 and CDR2 are SGHRS and YFSETQ. Losses at the gene ends were 4 bases for V and 8 bases for J; bases not matched to a gene: 10. There are 15 residues in the CDR3. The CDR3 protein is CASSLQGARMDEQFF. Written as DNA, the CDR3 is TGCGCCAGCAGCCTACAGGGGGCCCGAATGGATGAGCAGTTCTTC.

The chain is built from TRBV7-2 and TRBJ1-6; D gene uncertain. This CDR3 comprises 15 residues. V was shortened by 6 bases and J by 0 bases, with 9 bases between the two germline ends. From germline, CDR1 is SGHTA and CDR2 FQGNSA. For the CDR3, the DNA is TGTGCCAGCAGTCCCGGGAGCTCCTATAATTCACCCCTCCACTTT. Translation: CASSPGSSYNSPLHF. Filled out from reference TRBV7-2 and TRBJ1-6, the complete variable domain reads GAGVSQSPSNKVTEKGKDVELRCDPISGHTALYWYRQSLGQGLEFLIYFQGNSAPDKSGLPSDRFSAERTGGSVSTLTIQRTQQEDSAVYLCASSPGSSYNSPLHFGNGTRLTVT.

The chain joins TRBV5-5 to TRBJ1-2; TRBD1 agrees at 8 bases. The germline V gene has CDR1 SGHKS and CDR2 YYEKEE (reference sequence). CDR3 length equals 16 residues. V was pared by 0 bases and J by 1 base, with 5 bases of the junction left unmatched. In DNA, the CDR3 is TGTGCCAGCAGCTTGGCTCTAGGACAGGGTAACTATGGCTACACCTTC. Encoded protein: CASSLALGQGNYGYTF. The full variable domain, its missing parts supplied by reference TRBV5-5 and TRBJ1-2, is DAGVTQSPTHLIKTRGQQVTLRCSPISGHKSVSWYQQVLGQGPQFIFQYYEKEERGRGNFPDRFSARQFPNYSSELNVNALLLGDSALYLCASSLALGQGNYGYTFGSGTRLTVV.

This rearrangement joins TRBV28 to TRBJ1-1, with 9 bases identical to TRBD1. Germline trimming cut 11 bases from V and 4 bases from J; bases unmatched to any gene: 5. Germline V gene lookup returns CDR1 MDHEN and CDR2 SYDVKM. The CDR3 has 12 amino acids. CDR3 loop: CALTGGGTEAFF. The DNA for the CDR3 is TGTGCCCTTACAGGGGGCGGCACTGAAGCTTTCTTT.

The rearrangement uses TRBV6-5 and TRBJ2-1; no clear D. Germline CDR1 is MNHEY and CDR2 is SVGAGI. CDR3 length equals 12 residues. V was clipped by 6 bases and J by 7 bases, with 10 bases between them. The CDR3 region has the DNA TGTGCCAGCAGGCCTACTCGGAATGAGCAGTTCTTC. This codes for CASRPTRNEQFF.

The chain combines TRBV6-4 with TRBJ2-7, with D hard to call. This CDR3 is built from 13 residues. V gave up 2 bases and J gave up 3 bases, with 8 bases separating them. CDR1 and CDR2 from the germline V gene are MRHNA and SNTAGT. The CDR3 spells CASSDDLCYEQYV. In DNA form, the CDR3 reads TGTGCCAGCAGTGACGACCTGTGCTACGAGCAGTACGTC.

The chain combines TRBV5-1 with TRBJ2-5; TRBD1 aligns across 11 bases. The CDR3 runs to 16 residues. Germline values: CDR1 SGHRS, CDR2 YFSETQ. The trim removed 6 bases at V and 1 base at J, leaving 8 bases unmatched. The CDR3 loop is CASKPMGQGGQETQYF. CDR3 nucleotide sequence: TGCGCCAGCAAACCAATGGGACAGGGGGGCCAAGAGACCCAGTACTTC.

V is TRBV6-2 or TRBV6-3 and J is TRBJ1-5; D may be TRBD1 (5 bases). The CDR3 runs 17 residues. Germline V lookup: CDR1 MNHEY, CDR2 SVGEGT. The V and J ends lost 6 bases and 4 bases respectively, with 22 bases between them. The CDR3 protein is CASSPTMGGPVNQPQHF. For the CDR3, the DNA is TGTGCCAGCAGCCCAACAATGGGGGGTCCGGTTAATCAGCCCCAGCATTTT.

The chain has TRBV30 and TRBJ2-7, with 8 bases that match TRBD1. V lost 1 base and J lost 9; bases outside the gene matches: 8. The CDR3 consists of 13 residues. Germline CDR1 and CDR2: GTSNPN and SVGIG (reference sequence). The DNA of the CDR3 is TGTGCCTGGAGTGGTACAGGGGGTTTCCGGCAGTACTTC. This gives the protein CAWSGTGGFRQYF.

This clone appeared once. V is TRBV5-1 and J is TRBJ2-5, with D unclear. CDR1 is SGHRS and CDR2 is YFSETQ in the germline V gene. With 2 bases removed from V and 1 base from J, the gap between germline ends came to 9 bases. This CDR3 is 14 amino acids long. In nucleotides, the CDR3 is TGCGCCAGCAGCTTATCTGCCCCCCAAGAGACCCAGTACTTC. This encodes CASSLSAPQETQYF. Complete variable domain (other parts from reference TRBV5-1 and TRBJ2-5): KAGVTQTPRYLIKTRGQQVTLSCSPISGHRSVSWYQQTPGQGLQFLFEYFSETQRNKGNFPGRFSGRQFSNSRSEMNVSTLELGDSALYLCASSLSAPQETQYFGPGTRLLVL.

The V and J genes are TRBV2 and TRBJ2-7; TRBD2 matches at 9 bases. CDR3 size: 13 residues. Germline V gives CDR1 SNHLY, CDR2 FYNNEI. With 8 bases clipped from V and 6 bases from J, the junction kept 8 bases outside the gene matches. CDR3 in DNA: TGTGCCAGCTCGGGGACTAGCCTCCTCGAGCAGTACTTC. Residues: CASSGTSLLEQYF.

CDR3 bases: TGTGCCAGCAGTTTTATAGCGGGGGGGTCCTACGAGCAGTACTTC. This encodes CASSFIAGGSYEQYF. The chain links TRBV6-5 to TRBJ2-7; 11 positions agree with TRBD2. The germline V gene has CDR1 MNHEY and CDR2 SVGAGI. This CDR3 contains 15 residues. The V and J ends lost 4 bases and 1 base, in that order; junction bases with no gene match: 3.